This passage covers 23 T cell receptor beta chains from one sample sequenced in a study of CD8+CD57+ T cells in acquired aplastic anemia. Using genomic DNA as the template, TCR beta VDJ and CDR3 profiling was carried out. TCRdb passed the reads through MiXCR, listing each CDR3 protein once. The profile shows approximately 200,000 distinct CDR3 sequences, 64% of them singletons. The sample taken for sequencing was sorted CD4+, CD8+, or CD8+CD57+ T cells (not recorded which) from PBMCs. These receptors all stem from a human donor with severe aplastic anemia or a healthy control (not recorded which).

The CDR3 DNA sequence: TGTGCCAGTGTAGACAGGGGCGGCTCTGGAAACACCATATATTTT. Translation gives CASVDRGGSGNTIYF. This chain links TRBV19 with TRBJ1-3; 8 nucleotides line up with TRBD1. This CDR3 spans 15 amino acids. Germline trimming cut 8 bases from V and 0 bases from J; bases unmatched to any gene: 6. Germline loops: CDR1 LNHDA, CDR2 SQIVND (reference sequence).

This clonotype was picked up many times. The chain has TRBV6-5 and TRBJ1-1, with 9 bases fitting TRBD1. The J segment lost 4 bases and the V segment lost 3 bases, leaving 3 bases of the junction unmatched. The CDR3 is made up of 14 amino acids. Germline CDR1 MNHEY, CDR2 SVGAGI. This CDR3 is CASSYLTGGTEAFF. The CDR3 nucleotides read TGTGCCAGCAGTTATCTGACAGGGGGCACTGAAGCTTTCTTT.

The chain links TRBV7-2 to TRBJ2-2, with 8 nucleotides matching TRBD1. The junction had 2 bases not matched to a gene; V was cut back by 3 bases and J by 5 bases. Germline V gene data show CDR1 as SGHTA and CDR2 as FQGNSA. The CDR3 has 14 residues. The CDR3 sequence is CASSFDRGTGELFF. Here the CDR3 DNA reads TGTGCCAGCAGCTTCGACAGGGGAACCGGGGAGCTGTTTTTT.

About this clonotype: The junction departs from the called germline gene at one end, perhaps through a read error. The rearrangement joins TRBV10-3 to TRBJ1-6, with TRBD1 as a possible D gene (5 bases). CDR1 is ENHRY and CDR2 is SYGVKD in the germline V gene. The CDR3 runs 17 residues. The CDR3 loop reads CAISQLAGGSYNSPLHF. CDR3 nucleotides: TGTGCCATCAGCCAACTAGCGGGGGGATCCTACAATTCACCCCTCCACTTT.

This clonotype was recorded a few times. A read error may produce the germline difference seen at one junction end. The V and J genes are TRBV14 and TRBJ2-1; 11 bases line up with TRBD2. The CDR3 length is 14 residues. Germline CDR1 SGHDN, CDR2 FVKESK. The CDR3 nucleotides are TGTGCCAGCAGCCGCTCGACCTTACTAGCGGGGGTGGTCTTC. This encodes CASSRSTLLAGVVF.

Concerning this clonotype: Possible read error: a much larger clone is one base away. The chain couples TRBV6-1 to TRBJ2-1; 10 bases fit TRBD2. Germline CDR1 reads MNHNS; CDR2 reads SASEGT. V shed 7 bases and J 6 bases; nucleotides not matched to a gene: 3. CDR3 length: 13 residues. This chain's CDR3 is CASMGLAPNEQFF. The CDR3 nucleotides read TGTGCCAGCATGGGACTAGCGCCCAATGAGCAGTTCTTC.

This chain joins TRBV7-3 and TRBJ2-1; D possibly matches TRBD1 or TRBD2 (5 bases each). CDR1 and CDR2 from the germline V gene are SGHTA and FQGTGA. V lost 8 bases and J 9 bases, leaving 11 bases between the germline ends. This CDR3 region has 11 residues. The CDR3 region has the DNA TGTGCCAGCGGGACCGTATTTGAGCAGTTCTTC. It yields the protein CASGTVFEQFF.

The chain employs TRBV20-1 and TRBJ2-5, with TRBD2 identical over 12 bases. The length of the CDR3 is 15 residues. Trimming at V came to 5 bases and at J to 5 bases, leaving 9 bases not matched to a gene. Germline CDR1 and CDR2: DFQATT and SNEGSKA (reference sequence). DNA of the CDR3: TGCAGTGCTCAGACTAGCGGGAGAGGGATGGAGACCCAGTACTTC. Translating it yields CSAQTSGRGMETQYF.

At least ten counts were recorded for this clonotype. The J gene is TRBJ2-1, the V gene TRBV6-4, with 14 bases matching TRBD2. The V gene's germline CDR1 is MRHNA and CDR2 SNTAGT. The V segment lost 0 bases and the J segment 8 bases; nucleotides outside the gene matches: 6. The CDR3 consists of 17 residues. The CDR3 region has the DNA TGTGCCAGCAGTGACTCGACTAGCGGGGGGGGGTCACATGAGCAGTTCTTC. It is translated as CASSDSTSGGGSHEQFF.

The chain carries TRBV9 and TRBJ1-3; D unclear. V shed 2 bases and J shed 0 bases, with 12 bases lying between them. The germline CDR1 and CDR2 sequences are SGDLS and YYNGEE. The CDR3 sequence is 16 residues long. CDR3 loop: CASSVTVAGSGNTIYF. DNA for the CDR3: TGTGCCAGCAGCGTTACAGTGGCCGGCTCTGGAAACACCATATATTTT. The whole variable domain, filled in from reference TRBV9 and TRBJ1-3, reads DSGVTQTPKHLITATGQRVTLRCSPRSGDLSVYWYQQSLDQGLQFLIQYYNGEERAKGNILERFSAQQFPDLHSELNLSSLELGDSALYFCASSVTVAGSGNTIYFGEGSWLTVV.

This clonotype was detected only a few times. V usage is TRBV5-1 and J usage is TRBJ2-7; maybe TRBD1 (6 bases). This CDR3 has 13 residues. Trimming shortened V by 4 bases and J by 3 bases, and 11 bases separated the two germline ends. Germline CDR1 and CDR2: SGHRS and YFSETQ. The CDR3 nucleotides read TGCGCCAGCAGCCAGGGGACATACTACGAGCAGTACTTC. Translated, it gives CASSQGTYYEQYF.

The V gene is TRBV19, the J gene TRBJ1-1; perhaps TRBD1 as D (6 bases). Germline CDR1 is LNHDA and CDR2 is SQIVND (reference sequence). Between the trimmed V and J ends, which lost 5 bases and 3 bases, there was a span of 13 bases. The CDR3 spans 14 residues. CDR3 DNA sequence: TGTGCCAGTAGTCCACAGGGTTTTTACACTGAAGCTTTCTTT. This codes for CASSPQGFYTEAFF.

A note on this clonotype: The junction departs from the called germline gene at one end, perhaps through a read error. The chain uses TRBV24-1 and TRBJ2-1; the match to TRBD2 covers 9 bases. CDR3 size: 20 residues. Germline CDR1 is KGHDR and CDR2 is SFDVKD. The CDR3, as DNA: TGTGCCACCAGTGTTCAACGATGGCGGGAGGGCCTACAAACCTACAATGAGCAGGTCTTC. This sequence encodes CATSVQRWREGLQTYNEQVF.

This clonotype appeared many times. V is TRBV27 and J is TRBJ1-2; 8 positions match TRBD1. Germline V lookup: CDR1 MNHEY, CDR2 SMNVEV (reference sequence). The CDR3 contains 14 residues. V trimming: 4 bases; J trimming: 4 bases; junction bases outside the gene matches: 5. This CDR3 is CASSSTGGGYGYTF. The CDR3, as DNA: TGTGCCAGCAGTTCCACAGGGGGTGGCTATGGCTACACCTTC.

The chain uses TRBV20-1 and TRBJ1-1; TRBD1 is a possible D gene (5 bases). V was trimmed by 5 bases and J by 5 bases, leaving 15 bases between them. CDR1 and CDR2 (germline): DFQATT, SNEGSKA (reference sequence). This CDR3 contains 13 residues. CDR3 coding DNA: TGCAGTGCTTGGGGGGACCTGACGACTGAAGCTTTCTTT. As protein: CSAWGDLTTEAFF.

The V call is TRBV5-1, the J call TRBJ2-1, with 11 bases lining up with TRBD1. The germline gives CDR1 SGHRS, CDR2 YFSETQ. This CDR3 is built from 14 residues. V shed 1 base and J 13 bases; nucleotides not matched to a gene: 7. The CDR3 bases are TGCGCCAGCAGCTTGCCGGGACAGGGGGTACAACAGTTCTTC. Translated: CASSLPGQGVQQFF.

The CDR3 region has the DNA TGTGCCACCAGCAGTACCGGGGAGCTGTTTTTT. Its translation is CATSSTGELFF. The rearrangement uses TRBV15 and TRBJ2-2; unclear D gene. The CDR3 has 11 amino acids. V gave up 3 bases and J gave up 5 bases, with 1 base separating them. Germline V gives CDR1 LNHNV, CDR2 YYDKDF (reference sequence).

Only one count was recorded for this clonotype. V and J are TRBV29-1 and TRBJ2-3; 13 bases fit TRBD2. This CDR3 has 16 residues. CDR1 and CDR2 (germline): SQVTM, ANQGSEA. J was trimmed by 3 bases and V by 6 bases; bases with no gene match: 9. CDR3: CSVDTSGGAGTDTQYF. CDR3 nucleotide sequence: TGCAGCGTAGATACTAGCGGGGGGGCTGGGACAGATACGCAGTATTTT.

The V gene is TRBV2, the J gene TRBJ2-7; 8 bases align to TRBD1. The V gene's germline CDR1 is SNHLY and CDR2 FYNNEI. The CDR3 length is 16 residues. Germline trimming cut 8 bases from V and 0 bases from J; bases unmatched to any gene: 12. This chain's CDR3 is CASLSQGQGPSYEQYF. CDR3 in DNA: TGTGCCAGCCTGTCCCAAGGACAGGGACCCTCCTACGAGCAGTACTTC. Filled out from reference TRBV2 and TRBJ2-7, the complete variable domain reads EPEVTQTPSHQVTQMGQEVILRCVPISNHLYFYWYRQILGQKVEFLVSFYNNEISEKSEIFDDQFSVERPDGSNFTLKIRSTKLEDSAMYFCASLSQGQGPSYEQYFGPGTRLTVT.

V and J are TRBV5-1 and TRBJ1-6; D not certain. V lost 4 bases and J lost 3, with 11 bases in between. The CDR3 runs to 15 residues. Per the germline V gene, CDR1 is SGHRS and CDR2 is YFSETQ. In nucleotides, the CDR3 is TGCGCCAGCAGCCGCACCGAGCTCTATAATTCACCCCTCCACTTT. It is translated as CASSRTELYNSPLHF.

This chain links TRBV15 with TRBJ1-6, with a weak D call TRBD1 (5 bases). The CDR3 length is 16 residues. V was clipped by 3 bases and J by 9 bases, with 18 bases between them. CDR1 and CDR2 (germline): LNHNV, YYDKDF (reference sequence). The CDR3 reads CATSSEGRVHGSPLHF. The CDR3 DNA sequence: TGTGCCACCAGCAGCGAGGGGAGGGTTCACGGTTCACCCCTCCACTTT.

This clonotype has more than one count but fewer than ten. This chain connects TRBV7-9 to TRBJ2-3; maybe TRBD1 (6 bases). This CDR3 spans 15 amino acids. V was trimmed by 0 bases and J by 1 base, leaving 8 bases between them. Germline CDR1 reads SEHNR; CDR2 reads FQNEAQ (reference sequence). Here the CDR3 DNA reads TGTGCCAGCAGCTTAGCGGCAGGGGGCACAGATACGCAGTATTTT. It yields the protein CASSLAAGGTDTQYF.

This clonotype was seen ten or more times. The rearrangement links TRBV19 to TRBJ1-2; D might be TRBD1 (6 bases). The germline gives CDR1 LNHDA, CDR2 SQIVND (reference sequence). The CDR3 sequence is 13 residues long. Trimming took off 6 bases at V and 8 bases at J, with 16 bases between the two ends. The CDR3 sequence: CASRSDSIYGYTF. CDR3 nucleotides: TGTGCCAGTAGATCGGACAGTATATACGGCTACACCTTC. The full variable domain, with the rest looked up from reference TRBV19 and TRBJ1-2, is DGGITQSPKYLFRKEGQNVTLSCEQNLNHDAMYWYRQDPGQGLRLIYYSQIVNDFQKGDIAEGYSVSREKKESFPLTVTSAQKNPTAFYLCASRSDSIYGYTFGSGTRLTVV.